This TCR beta chain came from a study of T cell responses to AZD1222 COVID-19 vaccine. Study-level results: Two AZD1222 administrations were followed by greater Spike-specific TCR breadth and depth.

Sequenced by immunoSEQ multiplex PCR; TCRdb stores in-frame clones only, minus some. The table lists approximately 82,000 clones, 80% to 95% of them singletons, with about 3% in the top ten. A remark on this clone: Its cognate antigen is unknown.

The sample consisted of peripheral blood, taken 28 days after the second AZD1222 dose. The sequence was obtained from an adult who received the AZD1222 COVID-19 vaccine.

CDR3 sequence reads: CASSSPGLEAFF. The DNA of the CDR3 is TGTGCCAGCAGTTCCCCGGGCCTTGAAGCTTTCTTT. The chain combines TRBV27 with TRBJ1-1; no reliable D call. The CDR3 is 12 residues long. Deletions cut 4 bases from V and 7 bases from J, with 10 bases between. In germline, CDR1 is MNHEY, CDR2 SMNVEV (reference sequence).